These 15 T cell receptor beta chains share one sample of origin, sequenced in a study of OX40 agonist ivuxolimab in advanced cancers. Repertoires were generated with immunoSEQ multiplex PCR, while TCRdb's copy carries only in-frame clones and drops some. Found here are more than 65,000 clones, roughly 90% of them singletons; the top ten hold around 0.31%. Source: CD4+ or CD8+ T cells sorted from blood, taken in a trial of the OX40 agonist ivuxolimab. Receptor source: an adult with an advanced solid tumor such as melanoma, head and neck, liver or kidney cancer.

The CDR3 nucleotides read TGTGCCAGTAGATCCTGGGGGACAGGACCTTTTAACTATGGCTACACCTTC. Translating it yields CASRSWGTGPFNYGYTF. V and J are TRBV19 and TRBJ1-2; 8 bases fit TRBD1. The CDR3 has 17 residues. The V gene's germline CDR1 is LNHDA and CDR2 SQIVND (reference sequence). The V segment lost 6 bases and the J segment 1 base; nucleotides outside the gene matches: 13.

The chain uses TRBV19 and TRBJ2-6; D is tentatively TRBD1 or TRBD2 (6 bases each). Trimming took 7 bases from V and 2 from J, leaving 21 bases between them. There are 18 residues in the CDR3. Germline lookup yields CDR1 LNHDA and CDR2 SQIVND (reference sequence). For the CDR3, the DNA is TGTGCCAGTATTTCTATGGGGGGCCCGTTGGCTGGGGCCAACGTCCTGACTTTC. This codes for CASISMGGPLAGANVLTF.

V and J are TRBV7-3 and TRBJ1-1; possibly TRBD1 for D (6 bases). Germline loops: CDR1 SGHTA, CDR2 FQGTGA. The CDR3 runs to 13 residues. Trimming removed 5 bases from V and 5 bases from J, with 12 bases in between. The CDR3 DNA sequence: TGTGCCAGCAGCGAGGGACACCGAACTGAAGCTTTCTTT. Amino acids: CASSEGHRTEAFF.

The genes are TRBV4-2 and TRBJ2-1; possibly TRBD2 for D (6 bases). This CDR3 has 16 amino acids. Germline CDR1 and CDR2: LGHNA and YNFKEQ. Trimming pared 1 base from V and 0 bases from J, leaving 10 bases between. CDR3 nucleotide sequence: TGTGCCAGCAGCCAAGTGGCGGGGCGCTCCTACAATGAGCAGTTCTTC. Translation: CASSQVAGRSYNEQFF.

The V gene is TRBV9, the J gene TRBJ2-2, with D possibly TRBD2 on 6 matching bases. Germline loops: CDR1 SGDLS, CDR2 YYNGEE. Trimming took off 0 bases at V and 6 bases at J, with 9 bases between the two ends. The CDR3 has 14 amino acids. The CDR3 DNA reads TGTGCCAGCAGCGTAGAAGCGGGTCCCGGGGAGCTGTTTTTT. Protein sequence: CASSVEAGPGELFF.

This chain connects TRBV10-3 to TRBJ2-7; 11 nucleotides agree with TRBD2. The CDR3 sequence is 15 residues long. V was pared by 10 bases and J by 0 bases, with 8 bases of the junction left unmatched. Germline V lookup: CDR1 ENHRY, CDR2 SYGVKD. CDR3 DNA: TGTGCCACCAGGGGGACTAGCGGTTACTCCTACGAGCAGTACTTC. Protein: CATRGTSGYSYEQYF.

This clone has only a few counts. V usage is TRBV7-9 and J usage is TRBJ2-7; D may be TRBD2 (6 bases). Germline loops: CDR1 SEHNR, CDR2 FQNEAQ (reference sequence). The V end was cut by 1 base, the J end by 5 bases, with 9 bases between. This CDR3 comprises 13 residues. The CDR3 protein is CASSLEGLDEQYF. In DNA, the CDR3 is TGTGCCAGCAGCTTAGAGGGACTCGACGAGCAGTACTTC.

The V gene is TRBV5-1, the J gene TRBJ1-3; no firm D call. The V and J ends lost 4 bases and 0 bases respectively, with 17 bases between them. CDR1 is SGHRS, CDR2 YFSETQ, per germline. The CDR3 length is 17 residues. The CDR3 DNA is TGCGCCAGCAGCCCCACAGCCCCGACAACCTCTGGAAACACCATATATTTT. It specifies CASSPTAPTTSGNTIYF.

The rearrangement joins TRBV5-1 to TRBJ2-3; D tentatively reads TRBD1 or TRBD2 (6 bases each). This CDR3 contains 16 residues. Germline V gene lookup returns CDR1 SGHRS and CDR2 YFSETQ. Trimming shortened V by 0 bases and J by 2 bases, and 13 bases separated the two germline ends. CDR3 nucleotides: TGCGCCAGCAGCTTGGAGGGGGGCTCCATCACAGATACGCAGTATTTT. It translates to CASSLEGGSITDTQYF.

V and J are TRBV15 and TRBJ2-5; D gene unclear. The J call may not be correct, given that the DNA end is closer to TRBJ2-7. This CDR3 is built from 14 residues. Germline V CDR1 and CDR2: LNHNV, YYDKDF (reference sequence). The CDR3 reads CATSSRAHSYEQYF. DNA of the CDR3: TGTGCCACCAGCAGCCGGGCCCATTCCTACGAGCAGTACTTC.

CDR3 sequence reads: CASSFGTSGRDTQYF. The DNA of the CDR3 is TGTGCCAGCAGCTTCGGGACTAGCGGGAGAGATACGCAGTATTTT. This chain links TRBV7-9 with TRBJ2-3, with 14 bases lining up with TRBD2. The CDR3 covers 15 residues. CDR1 SEHNR and CDR2 FQNEAQ come from the germline V gene (reference sequence). Trimming cost V 3 bases and J 5 bases; bases outside gene matches: 1.

The chain uses TRBV6-6 and TRBJ1-1; D not certain. In germline, CDR1 is MNHNY, CDR2 SVGAGI (reference sequence). Trimming stripped 6 bases from V and 1 base from J, with 9 bases between. This CDR3 contains 13 residues. CDR3 nucleotides: TGTGCCAGCAGCGCCTGGGAGAACACTGAAGCTTTCTTT. It specifies CASSAWENTEAFF.

The gene calls are TRBV6-6 and TRBJ2-5; D not resolved. The V end lost 0 bases, the J end lost 1 base, and 6 bases lay between the germline ends. CDR3 size: 14 residues. Germline-derived CDR1 and CDR2 are MNHNY and SVGAGI (reference sequence). CDR3 coding DNA: TGTGCCAGCAGTTACTCGATTTTCCAAGAGACCCAGTACTTC. Translated, it gives CASSYSIFQETQYF.

This CDR3 reads CASSILVSSWEQFF. In DNA form, the CDR3 reads TGTGCCAGTAGTATTTTGGTCAGCTCTTGGGAGCAGTTCTTC. The rearrangement uses TRBV19 and TRBJ2-1; D gene ambiguous. The ends were cut back, 3 bases at V and 10 bases at J, with 16 bases in the middle. The CDR3 is 14 residues long. CDR1 is LNHDA and CDR2 is SQIVND in the germline V gene (reference sequence). Supplemented by reference TRBV19 and TRBJ2-1, the full variable domain reads DGGITQSPKYLFRKEGQNVTLSCEQNLNHDAMYWYRQDPGQGLRLIYYSQIVNDFQKGDIAEGYSVSREKKESFPLTVTSAQKNPTAFYLCASSILVSSWEQFFGPGTRLTVL.

CDR3 DNA sequence: TGTGCCAGCAGACTGACTAGCGGGAGTTATGAGCAGTTCTTC. Translated, it gives CASRLTSGSYEQFF. The chain links TRBV6-4 to TRBJ2-1; 12 bases are a match to TRBD2. With 6 bases clipped from V and 8 bases from J, the junction kept 5 bases outside the gene matches. The CDR3 contains 14 residues. CDR1 is MRHNA and CDR2 is SNTAGT in the germline V gene.